The clone carrying this T cell receptor (beta chain) was seen at least ten times. CDR3 length: 13 amino acids. Germline-derived CDR1 and CDR2 are SGHRS and YFSETQ. V was trimmed by 0 bases and J by 6 bases, leaving 10 bases between them. TCRdb reprocessed the 5' RACE reads via MiXCR and lists one record per CDR3 protein. Altogether some 200,000 distinct CDR3 sequences are present, roughly 18% being singletons, with the ten largest covering 4.3%. The data were taken from a study of CD8 T cells in ankylosing spondylitis. The receptor comes from a male donor aged 10 to 30 with ankylosing spondylitis or in good health (not recorded which). Sequenced: blood, either unsorted or a sorted T cell fraction (not recorded which). The chain uses TRBV5-1 and TRBJ2-7, with D unclear. CDR3 DNA: TGCGCCAGCAGCTTGGACTTAATACCCGAGCAGTACTTC. Translated, it gives CASSLDLIPEQYF.